The T cell receptor beta chain under discussion was sequenced for a study of tumor-infiltrating lymphocytes in oesophageal squamous cell carcinoma. TCRdb reanalysed the PCR reads using MiXCR and keeps one entry per CDR3 protein. The sample includes approximately 14,000 distinct CDR3 sequences, around 46% of them seen just once. V lost 2 bases to trimming and J lost 4 bases; unmatched junction nucleotides: 6. Germline-derived CDR1 and CDR2 are MNHNY and SVGAGI (reference sequence). The CDR3 loop spans 16 amino acids. There are many counts of this clonotype. Sequencing input: esophageal tumor tissue. The V gene is TRBV6-6, the J gene TRBJ2-7; 12 positions agree with TRBD1. This receptor was obtained from a male donor with esophageal squamous cell carcinoma. The CDR3, as DNA: TGTGCCAGCAGTTACGGGACAGGGGGCGGCTTTTACGAGCAGTACTTC. It specifies CASSYGTGGGFYEQYF.